A single sample gave rise to the 22 T cell receptor beta chains below, sequenced in a study of blood T cell repertoires in COVID-19. Sequencing was performed with immunoSEQ multiplex PCR; in TCRdb, only in-frame clones are kept and a portion is missing. Of 110,000 to 150,000 clones listed, roughly 90% are singletons. The material sequenced was peripheral blood. The source is a man between 45 and 60 years old with active or convalescent COVID-19.

There are a few counts of this clone. The J gene is TRBJ2-2, the V gene TRBV27, with D hard to call. The length of the CDR3 is 16 residues. The V gene lost 4 bases and the J gene lost 1 base, with 13 bases spanning the gap. CDR1 and CDR2 from the germline V gene are MNHEY and SMNVEV (reference sequence). Here the CDR3 DNA reads TGTGCCAGCAGTTCCTCCCAACGGGTGAACACCGGGGAGCTGTTTTTT. Encoded protein: CASSSSQRVNTGELFF.

The table lists this clone with a count of one. V usage is TRBV5-1 and J usage is TRBJ1-5; possible D gene TRBD1, 6 bases. Germline values: CDR1 SGHRS, CDR2 YFSETQ. Trimming stripped 2 bases from V and 2 bases from J, with 11 bases between. CDR3 length: 15 residues. The CDR3 DNA reads as TGCGCCAGCAGCTTAACAGGGTCGGGCAATCAGCCCCAGCATTTT. This codes for CASSLTGSGNQPQHF.

The rearrangement uses TRBV6-5 and TRBJ2-2; 7 nucleotides match TRBD1. Looked up from germline, CDR1 is MNHEY and CDR2 is SVGAGI. The CDR3 consists of 15 residues. Germline trimming cut 6 bases from V and 4 bases from J; bases unmatched to any gene: 8. The CDR3 loop reads CASRSDRAVTGELFF. CDR3 DNA sequence: TGTGCCAGCAGATCCGACAGGGCGGTCACCGGGGAGCTGTTTTTT.

CDR3 in amino acids: CASKLQGSYEQYF. Written as DNA, the CDR3 is TGTGCCAGCAAACTCCAGGGTTCGTACGAGCAGTACTTC. This chain uses TRBV6-5 with TRBJ2-7; D is possibly TRBD1 (5 bases). Germline loops: CDR1 MNHEY, CDR2 SVGAGI. V lost 7 bases, J lost 4 bases, and 14 bases lay in between. The CDR3 length is 13 residues.

This clone showed up just once. The J gene is TRBJ2-7, the V gene TRBV15; possible D gene TRBD1, 5 bases. CDR3 size: 14 residues. V dropped 0 bases and J dropped 2 bases, with 8 bases sitting between them. From germline, CDR1 is LNHNV and CDR2 YYDKDF (reference sequence). CDR3: CATSRDRATYEQYF. In DNA, the CDR3 is TGTGCCACCAGCAGAGACAGGGCTACCTACGAGCAGTACTTC.

The chain has TRBV10-3 and TRBJ2-1; D call uncertain. Germline CDR1 ENHRY, CDR2 SYGVKD. The V end lost 2 bases, the J end lost 8 bases, and 4 bases lay between the germline ends. The CDR3 is 11 amino acids. The CDR3 DNA is TGTGCCATCAGTGAGGTAGATGAGCAGTTCTTC. It encodes CAISEVDEQFF.

This clone was seen more than once but under ten times. The gene calls are TRBV7-2 and TRBJ2-7; the D gene is possibly TRBD1 (5 bases). Trimming took 2 bases from V and 3 from J, leaving 5 bases between them. CDR3 length: 12 amino acids. From germline, CDR1 is SGHTA and CDR2 FQGNSA. CDR3 protein: CASSLQGYEQYF. The CDR3 region has the DNA TGTGCCAGCAGCTTACAGGGCTACGAGCAGTACTTC.

The chain links TRBV9 to TRBJ1-3, with D perhaps TRBD1 (5 bases). Trimming cost V 3 bases and J 0 bases, with 25 bases left between them. The CDR3 sequence is 20 residues long. The germline CDR1 and CDR2 sequences are SGDLS and YYNGEE. The CDR3, as DNA: TGTGCCAGCAGCGCACGGGACTTAAGGGGCGGTGGGTACTCTGGAAACACCATATATTTT. Residues: CASSARDLRGGGYSGNTIYF. The full variable domain, with the rest looked up from reference TRBV9 and TRBJ1-3, is DSGVTQTPKHLITATGQRVTLRCSPRSGDLSVYWYQQSLDQGLQFLIQYYNGEERAKGNILERFSAQQFPDLHSELNLSSLELGDSALYFCASSARDLRGGGYSGNTIYFGEGSWLTVV.

The V and J genes are TRBV7-2 and TRBJ2-5; 11 bases agree with TRBD1. In germline, CDR1 is SGHTA, CDR2 FQGNSA. V dropped 6 bases and J dropped 7; count of bases not matched to a gene: 13. There are 16 residues in the CDR3. The CDR3 nucleotides are TGTGCCAGCAGGGGCTCCGGGACAGGGGGTTCGCGGACCCAGTACTTC. Amino acids: CASRGSGTGGSRTQYF.

J is TRBJ2-7 and V is TRBV4-3; the match to TRBD1 covers 8 bases. Germline trimming cut 0 bases from V and 3 bases from J; bases unmatched to any gene: 1. Germline CDR1 and CDR2: LGHNA and YSLEER. The CDR3 is 14 amino acids. Written as DNA, the CDR3 is TGCGCCAGCAGCCAAGATGGACAGGGCTACGAGCAGTACTTC. Translated: CASSQDGQGYEQYF.

The chain couples TRBV6-1 to TRBJ1-5; a possible D gene is TRBD1 (6 bases). The CDR3 is 14 amino acids. CDR1 is MNHNS and CDR2 is SASEGT in the germline V gene. The ends were cut back, 3 bases at V and 3 bases at J, with 9 bases in the middle. CDR3 protein: CASSDQGYNQPQHF. CDR3 bases: TGTGCCAGCAGTGACCAGGGGTACAATCAGCCCCAGCATTTT.

V is TRBV2 and J is TRBJ2-7, with 7 bases fitting TRBD1. CDR1 and CDR2 (germline): SNHLY, FYNNEI. The CDR3 sequence is 12 residues long. J was trimmed by 6 bases and V by 6 bases; bases with no gene match: 5. CDR3: CASSVTGTEQYF. In nucleotides, the CDR3 is TGTGCCAGCAGCGTGACAGGGACCGAGCAGTACTTC.

This clone has a single count. J is TRBJ2-4 and V is TRBV5-6; D may be TRBD1 (5 bases). Deletions cut 2 bases from V and 7 bases from J, with 10 bases between. The length of the CDR3 is 13 residues. Per germline, CDR1 SGHDT and CDR2 YYEEEE. The CDR3 region has the DNA TGTGCCAGCAGCTTTCAGGGTGAGAACATTCAGTACTTC. This translates into CASSFQGENIQYF.

The chain combines TRBV28 with TRBJ1-5, with 8 positions matching TRBD1. From germline, CDR1 is MDHEN and CDR2 SYDVKM. CDR3 length equals 16 residues. After removal of 6 bases from V and 4 bases from J, the junction contained 11 bases not matched to a gene. CDR3 DNA: TGTGCCAGCAGAACCTTCCCGGACAGGGCGAATCAGCCCCAGCATTTT. Translation: CASRTFPDRANQPQHF.

The sample holds one count of this clone. The chain employs TRBV14 and TRBJ2-2, with a tentative D call TRBD1 (6 bases). The V gene's germline CDR1 is SGHDN and CDR2 FVKESK. The CDR3 has 13 residues. V dropped 6 bases and J dropped 8 bases, with 13 bases sitting between them. The CDR3 sequence is CASRPGVLGELFF. The CDR3, as DNA: TGTGCCAGCAGGCCAGGGGTCTTGGGGGAGCTGTTTTTT.

This rearrangement joins TRBV2 to TRBJ2-5, with 7 bases matching TRBD1. J gave up 5 bases and V 6 bases, and 9 bases lay outside the gene matches. Germline values: CDR1 SNHLY, CDR2 FYNNEI. There are 14 residues in the CDR3. The CDR3 DNA follows: TGTGCCAGCAGCCCACAACAGGGGACGGAGACCCAGTACTTC. It encodes CASSPQQGTETQYF.

The chain is built from TRBV6-1 and TRBJ2-5; 7 positions agree with TRBD2. Germline V gene sequence: CDR1 MNHNS, CDR2 SASEGT. The CDR3 length is 16 residues. The V and J ends lost 2 bases and 5 bases, in that order; junction bases with no gene match: 11. In nucleotides, the CDR3 is TGTGCCAGCAGTGAAAGGACTGCGGGAGCGGGGGAGACCCAGTACTTC. It encodes CASSERTAGAGETQYF.

The rearrangement joins TRBV21-1 to TRBJ1-1. TRBV21-1 is shown as a pseudogene. The CDR3 sequence is 13 residues long. The CDR3 bases are TGTGCCAGCCTATGCCGAGGGCACACTGAAGCTTTCTTT. Amino acids: CASLCRGHTEAFF.

This chain uses TRBV7-9 with TRBJ2-5; 8 positions match TRBD1. Looked up from germline, CDR1 is SEHNR and CDR2 is FQNEAQ (reference sequence). The CDR3 is 15 amino acids. The V segment lost 5 bases and the J segment 1 base; nucleotides outside the gene matches: 6. Here the CDR3 reads CASSRRTGGQETQYF. The CDR3 DNA sequence: TGTGCCAGCAGCCGGAGAACAGGGGGCCAAGAGACCCAGTACTTC. Supplemented by reference TRBV7-9 and TRBJ2-5, the full variable domain reads DTGVSQNPRHKITKRGQNVTFRCDPISEHNRLYWYRQTLGQGPEFLTYFQNEAQLEKSRLLSDRFSAERPKGSFSTLEIQRTEQGDSAMYLCASSRRTGGQETQYFGPGTRLLVL.

The table lists this clone with a count of one. The V gene is TRBV18, the J gene TRBJ2-7, with 7 bases matching TRBD1. The CDR3 length is 16 residues. Trimming at V came to 5 bases and at J to 2 bases, leaving 12 bases not matched to a gene. Germline CDR1 is KGHSH and CDR2 is LQKENI. In DNA form, the CDR3 reads TGTGCCAGCTCATCGCTACAGGGGCTCCCCGCCTACGAGCAGTACTTC. Translating it yields CASSSLQGLPAYEQYF.

The chain joins TRBV2 to TRBJ2-7; D is perhaps TRBD2 (6 bases). This CDR3 spans 13 amino acids. Germline CDR1 reads SNHLY; CDR2 reads FYNNEI. V dropped 3 bases and J dropped 2 bases, with 8 bases sitting between them. CDR3 region: CASSEGGTYEQYF. The CDR3 coding sequence is TGTGCCAGCAGTGAGGGGGGAACCTACGAGCAGTACTTC.

The chain carries TRBV20-1 and TRBJ2-3; TRBD2 is a possible D gene (6 bases). The germline gives CDR1 DFQATT, CDR2 SNEGSKA (reference sequence). V was clipped by 3 bases and J by 2 bases, with 15 bases between them. This CDR3 region has 15 residues. The CDR3 reads CSASKRTTFTDTQYF. DNA for the CDR3: TGCAGTGCTAGTAAGCGGACTACCTTCACAGATACGCAGTATTTT.